This T cell receptor (beta chain) was retrieved from a study of beta chain features in type 1 diabetes. Study at large: Patients looked much like healthy donors when it came to age, gender and cell yields.

This clone was observed at least ten times. Its antigen is not known. One heparinised blood draw averaging approximately 0.11 L was given by each donor. The CDR3 is made up of 14 amino acids. Trimming stripped 0 bases from V and 10 bases from J, with 13 bases between. Germline lookup yields CDR1 LGHNA and CDR2 YSLEER. Whole-study results and caveats: Comparison showed that naive, central memory and Treg TCRB repertoires appeared more similar among patients than among healthy donors.

Every bit of the isolated RNA underwent reverse transcription, so sequencing read expressed TCRB transcripts. Clones were read by immunoSEQ multiplex PCR, and TCRdb kept only the in-frame ones, dropping some. Here the sample spans about 290,000 clones, approximately 8% being singletons. The material sequenced was central memory CD4+ T cells from blood. The V and J genes are TRBV4-3 and TRBJ2-1; D is perhaps TRBD2 (6 bases). This receptor was identified in a woman aged 18-29 years in good health. The CDR3 sequence: CASSQEREGREQFF. CDR3 DNA: TGCGCCAGCAGCCAAGAGAGGGAAGGGAGGGAGCAGTTCTTC.